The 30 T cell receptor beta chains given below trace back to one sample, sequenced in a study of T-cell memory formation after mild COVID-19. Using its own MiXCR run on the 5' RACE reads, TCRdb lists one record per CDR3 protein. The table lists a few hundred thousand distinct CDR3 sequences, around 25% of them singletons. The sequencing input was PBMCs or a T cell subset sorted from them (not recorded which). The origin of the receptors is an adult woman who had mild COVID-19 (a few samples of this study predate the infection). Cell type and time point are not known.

The CDR3 loop is CATSDPAGTGYEQYF. The CDR3 bases are TGTGCCACCAGTGATCCCGCCGGGACAGGCTACGAGCAGTACTTC. This rearrangement joins TRBV24-1 to TRBJ2-7; TRBD1 agrees at 8 bases. The CDR3 spans 15 residues. Germline assignment: CDR1 KGHDR and CDR2 SFDVKD. V dropped 3 bases and J dropped 3; count of bases not matched to a gene: 6.

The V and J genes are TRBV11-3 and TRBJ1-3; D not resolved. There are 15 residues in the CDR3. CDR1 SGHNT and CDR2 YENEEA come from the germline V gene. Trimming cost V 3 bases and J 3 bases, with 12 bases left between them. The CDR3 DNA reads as TGTGCCAGCAGCTTCGGAGAGGGCGGTGGAAACACCATATATTTT. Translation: CASSFGEGGGNTIYF.

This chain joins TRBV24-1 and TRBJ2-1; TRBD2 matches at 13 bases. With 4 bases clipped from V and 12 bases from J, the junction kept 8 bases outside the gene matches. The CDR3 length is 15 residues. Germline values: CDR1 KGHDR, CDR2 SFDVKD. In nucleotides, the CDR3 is TGTGCCACCAGTGACCGGACTAGCGGGGGAGGACGGCAGTTCTTC. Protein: CATSDRTSGGGRQFF.

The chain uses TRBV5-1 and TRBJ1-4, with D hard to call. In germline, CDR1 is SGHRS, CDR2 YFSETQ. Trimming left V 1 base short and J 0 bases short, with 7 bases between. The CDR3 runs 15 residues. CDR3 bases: TGCGCCAGCAGCTTGTCTTGGACAACTAATGAAAAACTGTTTTTT. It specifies CASSLSWTTNEKLFF.

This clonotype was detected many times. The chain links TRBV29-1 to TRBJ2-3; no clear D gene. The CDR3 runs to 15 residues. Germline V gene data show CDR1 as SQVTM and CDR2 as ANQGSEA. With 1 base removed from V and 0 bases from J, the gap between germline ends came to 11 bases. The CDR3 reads CSVEVRWESTDTQYF. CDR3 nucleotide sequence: TGCAGCGTTGAAGTACGGTGGGAAAGCACAGATACGCAGTATTTT.

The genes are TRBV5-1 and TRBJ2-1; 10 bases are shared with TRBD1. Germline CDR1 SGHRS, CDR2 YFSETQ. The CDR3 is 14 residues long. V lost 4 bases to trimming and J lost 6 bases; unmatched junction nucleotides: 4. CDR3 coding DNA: TGCGCCAGCAGCGCTGGACAGGGGGTCAATGAGCAGTTCTTC. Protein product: CASSAGQGVNEQFF.

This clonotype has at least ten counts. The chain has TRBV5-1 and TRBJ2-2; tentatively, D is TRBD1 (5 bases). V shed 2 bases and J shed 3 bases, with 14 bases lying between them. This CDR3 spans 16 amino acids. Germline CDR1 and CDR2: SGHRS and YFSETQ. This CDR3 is CASSFEKQVYTGELFF. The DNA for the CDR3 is TGCGCCAGCAGCTTCGAAAAACAGGTGTACACCGGGGAGCTGTTTTTT.

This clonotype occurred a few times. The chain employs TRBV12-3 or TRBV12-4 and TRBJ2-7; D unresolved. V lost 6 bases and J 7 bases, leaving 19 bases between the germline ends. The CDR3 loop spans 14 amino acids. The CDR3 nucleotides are TGTGCCAGCAGCCCACGAGTCGAGGTGGGAGAGCAGTACTTC. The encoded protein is CASSPRVEVGEQYF.

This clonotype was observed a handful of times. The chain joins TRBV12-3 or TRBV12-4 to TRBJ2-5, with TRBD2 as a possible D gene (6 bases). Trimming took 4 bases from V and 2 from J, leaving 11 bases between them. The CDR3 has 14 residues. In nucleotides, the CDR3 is TGTGCCAGCAGTTACCGGGGGTTTCAAGAGACCCAGTACTTC. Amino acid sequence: CASSYRGFQETQYF.

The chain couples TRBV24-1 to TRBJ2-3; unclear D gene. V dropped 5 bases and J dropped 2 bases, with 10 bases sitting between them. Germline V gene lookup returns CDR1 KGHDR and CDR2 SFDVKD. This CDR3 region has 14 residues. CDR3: CATSVEANTDTQYF. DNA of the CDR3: TGTGCCACCAGTGTTGAAGCGAACACAGATACGCAGTATTTT.

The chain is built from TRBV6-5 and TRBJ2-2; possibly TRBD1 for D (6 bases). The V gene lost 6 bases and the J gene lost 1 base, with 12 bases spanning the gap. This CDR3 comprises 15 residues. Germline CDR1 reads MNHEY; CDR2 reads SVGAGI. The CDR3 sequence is CASRETGLNTGELFF. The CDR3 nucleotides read TGTGCCAGCAGGGAGACAGGACTGAACACCGGGGAGCTGTTTTTT.

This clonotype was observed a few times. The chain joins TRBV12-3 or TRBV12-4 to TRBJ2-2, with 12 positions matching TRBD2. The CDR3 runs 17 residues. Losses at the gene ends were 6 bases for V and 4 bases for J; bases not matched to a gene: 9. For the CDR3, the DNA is TGTGCCAGCAGATCCAGACTAGCGGGGGAGCTCACCGGGGAGCTGTTTTTT. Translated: CASRSRLAGELTGELFF.

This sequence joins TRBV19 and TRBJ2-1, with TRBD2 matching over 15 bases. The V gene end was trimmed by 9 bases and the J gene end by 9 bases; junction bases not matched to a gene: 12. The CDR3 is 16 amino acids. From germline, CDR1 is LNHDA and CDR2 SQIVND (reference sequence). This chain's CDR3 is CASRTSGRASLGEQFF. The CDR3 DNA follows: TGTGCCAGCCGGACTAGCGGGAGGGCCTCGTTGGGTGAGCAGTTCTTC.

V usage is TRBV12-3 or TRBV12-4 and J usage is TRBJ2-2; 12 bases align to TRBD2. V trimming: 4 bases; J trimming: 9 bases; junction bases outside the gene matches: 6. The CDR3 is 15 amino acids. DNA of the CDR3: TGTGCCAGCAGTTCGACTAGCGGGGGCCATAGGGAGCTGTTTTTT. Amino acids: CASSSTSGGHRELFF.

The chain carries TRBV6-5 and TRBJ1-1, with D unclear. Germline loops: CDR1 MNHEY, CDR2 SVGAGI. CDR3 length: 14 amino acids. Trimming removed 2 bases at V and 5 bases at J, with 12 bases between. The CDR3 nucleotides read TGTGCCAGCAGTTACGGAGGGTTGGGTACTGAAGCTTTCTTT. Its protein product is CASSYGGLGTEAFF.

The CDR3 DNA follows: TGTGCCAGCAGCCTCTCAGGGGCGGCTCAAGAGACCCAGTACTTC. Translating gives CASSLSGAAQETQYF. This chain links TRBV3-1 with TRBJ2-5; D possibly corresponds to TRBD1 (6 bases). CDR1 LGHDT and CDR2 YNNKEL come from the germline V gene (reference sequence). The CDR3 has 15 amino acids. V dropped 4 bases and J dropped 2 bases, with 14 bases sitting between them.

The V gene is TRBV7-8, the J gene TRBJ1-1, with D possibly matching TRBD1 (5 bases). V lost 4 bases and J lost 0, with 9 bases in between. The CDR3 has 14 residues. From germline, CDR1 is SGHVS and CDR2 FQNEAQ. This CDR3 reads CASSWTRLNTEAFF. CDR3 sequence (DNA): TGTGCCAGCAGCTGGACACGATTGAACACTGAAGCTTTCTTT.

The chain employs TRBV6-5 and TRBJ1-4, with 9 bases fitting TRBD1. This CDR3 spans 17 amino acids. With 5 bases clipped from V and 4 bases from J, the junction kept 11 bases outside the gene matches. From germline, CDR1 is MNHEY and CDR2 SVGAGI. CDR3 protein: CASSRGTGISDNEKLFF. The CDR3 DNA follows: TGTGCCAGCAGTCGGGGGACAGGGATCTCTGATAATGAAAAACTGTTTTTT.

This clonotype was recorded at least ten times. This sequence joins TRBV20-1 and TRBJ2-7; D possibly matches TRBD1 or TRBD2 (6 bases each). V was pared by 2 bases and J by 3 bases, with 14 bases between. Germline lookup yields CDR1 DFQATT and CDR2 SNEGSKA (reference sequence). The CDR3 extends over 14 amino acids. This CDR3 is CSARSQEGGYEQYF. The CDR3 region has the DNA TGCAGTGCTAGAAGTCAAGAGGGGGGCTACGAGCAGTACTTC.

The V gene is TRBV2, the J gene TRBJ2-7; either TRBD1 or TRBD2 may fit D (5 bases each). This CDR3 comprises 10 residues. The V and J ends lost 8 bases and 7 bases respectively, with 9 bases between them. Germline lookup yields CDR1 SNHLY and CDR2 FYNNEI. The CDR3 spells CASGGEEQYF. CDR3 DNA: TGTGCCAGCGGGGGAGAAGAGCAGTACTTC.

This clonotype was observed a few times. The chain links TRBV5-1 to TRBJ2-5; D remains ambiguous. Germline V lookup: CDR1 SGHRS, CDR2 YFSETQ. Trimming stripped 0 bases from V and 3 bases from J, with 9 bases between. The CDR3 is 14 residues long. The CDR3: CASSLAWAEETQYF. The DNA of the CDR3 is TGCGCCAGCAGCTTGGCCTGGGCAGAAGAGACCCAGTACTTC.

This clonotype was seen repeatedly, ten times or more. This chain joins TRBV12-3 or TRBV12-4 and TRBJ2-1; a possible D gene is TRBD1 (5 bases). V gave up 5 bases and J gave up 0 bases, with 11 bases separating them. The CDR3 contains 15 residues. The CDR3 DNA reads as TGTGCCAGCAGTCTTGGACACAGCTCCTACAATGAGCAGTTCTTC. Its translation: CASSLGHSSYNEQFF.

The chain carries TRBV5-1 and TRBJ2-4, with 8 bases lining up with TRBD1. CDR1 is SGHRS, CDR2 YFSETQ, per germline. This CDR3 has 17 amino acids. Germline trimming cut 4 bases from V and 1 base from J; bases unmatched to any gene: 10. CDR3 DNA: TGCGCCAGCAGCCCGGAGGTCTACAGGGGGGCCAAAAACATTCAGTACTTC. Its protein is CASSPEVYRGAKNIQYF.

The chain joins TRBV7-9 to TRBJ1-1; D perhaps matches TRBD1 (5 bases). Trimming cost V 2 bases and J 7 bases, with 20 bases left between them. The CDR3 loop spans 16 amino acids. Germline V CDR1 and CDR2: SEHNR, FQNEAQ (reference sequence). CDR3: CASSLSPSPTGGEAFF. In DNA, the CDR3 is TGTGCCAGCAGCTTAAGCCCGTCTCCTACGGGGGGTGAAGCTTTCTTT.

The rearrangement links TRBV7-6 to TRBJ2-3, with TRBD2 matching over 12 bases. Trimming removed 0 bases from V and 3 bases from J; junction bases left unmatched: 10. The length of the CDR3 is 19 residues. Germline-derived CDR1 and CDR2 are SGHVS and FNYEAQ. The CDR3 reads CASSLASSGRAYLTDTQYF. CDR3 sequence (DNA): TGTGCCAGCAGCTTAGCGTCTAGCGGGAGGGCGTATCTGACAGATACGCAGTATTTT.

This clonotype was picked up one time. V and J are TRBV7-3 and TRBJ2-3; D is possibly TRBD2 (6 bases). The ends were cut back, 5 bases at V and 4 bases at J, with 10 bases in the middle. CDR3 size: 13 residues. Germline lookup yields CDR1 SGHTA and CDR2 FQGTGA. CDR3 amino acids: CASSIGGADTQYF. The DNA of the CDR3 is TGTGCCAGCAGCATAGGAGGGGCAGATACGCAGTATTTT.

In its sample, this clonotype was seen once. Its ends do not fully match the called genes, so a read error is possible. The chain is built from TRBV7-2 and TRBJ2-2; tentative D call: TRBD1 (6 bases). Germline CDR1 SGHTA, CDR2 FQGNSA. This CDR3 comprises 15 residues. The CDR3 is CASSKDSLFTGELIF. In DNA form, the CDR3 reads TGTGCCAGCAGCAAGGACAGCTTGTTCACCGGGGAGCTGATTTTT.

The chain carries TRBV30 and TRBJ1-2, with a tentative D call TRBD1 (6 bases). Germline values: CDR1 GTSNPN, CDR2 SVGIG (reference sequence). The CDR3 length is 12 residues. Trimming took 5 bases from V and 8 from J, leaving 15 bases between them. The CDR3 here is CAWSQGRWGYTF. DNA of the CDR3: TGTGCCTGGTCCCAGGGGAGATGGGGCTACACCTTC.

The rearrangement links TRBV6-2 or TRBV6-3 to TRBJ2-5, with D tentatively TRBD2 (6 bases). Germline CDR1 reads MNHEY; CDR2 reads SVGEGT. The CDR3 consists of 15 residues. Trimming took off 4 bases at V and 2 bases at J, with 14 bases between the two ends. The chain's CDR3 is CASSLWREPQETQYF. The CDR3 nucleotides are TGTGCCAGCAGTTTGTGGCGGGAACCTCAAGAGACCCAGTACTTC.

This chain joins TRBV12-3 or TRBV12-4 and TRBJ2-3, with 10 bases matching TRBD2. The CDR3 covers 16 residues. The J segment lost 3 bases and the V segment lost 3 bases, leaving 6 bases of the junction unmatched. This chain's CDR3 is CASSLGAGGLTDTQYF. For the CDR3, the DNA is TGTGCCAGCAGTTTGGGAGCGGGGGGGTTGACAGATACGCAGTATTTT.